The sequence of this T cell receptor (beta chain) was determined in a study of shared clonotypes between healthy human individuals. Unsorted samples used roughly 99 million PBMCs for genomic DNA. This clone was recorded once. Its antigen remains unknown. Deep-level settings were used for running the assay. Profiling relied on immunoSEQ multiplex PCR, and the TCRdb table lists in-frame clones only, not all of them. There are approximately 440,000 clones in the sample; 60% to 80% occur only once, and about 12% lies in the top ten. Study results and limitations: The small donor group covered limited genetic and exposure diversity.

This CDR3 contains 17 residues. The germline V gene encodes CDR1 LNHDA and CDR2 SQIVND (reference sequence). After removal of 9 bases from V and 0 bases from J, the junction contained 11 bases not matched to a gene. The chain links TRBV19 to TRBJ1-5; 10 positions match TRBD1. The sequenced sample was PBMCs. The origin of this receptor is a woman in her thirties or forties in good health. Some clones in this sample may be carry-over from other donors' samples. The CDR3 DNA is TGTGCCAGCACTACCGGGACAGGGGACAATAGCAATCAGCCCCAGCATTTT. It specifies CASTTGTGDNSNQPQHF.